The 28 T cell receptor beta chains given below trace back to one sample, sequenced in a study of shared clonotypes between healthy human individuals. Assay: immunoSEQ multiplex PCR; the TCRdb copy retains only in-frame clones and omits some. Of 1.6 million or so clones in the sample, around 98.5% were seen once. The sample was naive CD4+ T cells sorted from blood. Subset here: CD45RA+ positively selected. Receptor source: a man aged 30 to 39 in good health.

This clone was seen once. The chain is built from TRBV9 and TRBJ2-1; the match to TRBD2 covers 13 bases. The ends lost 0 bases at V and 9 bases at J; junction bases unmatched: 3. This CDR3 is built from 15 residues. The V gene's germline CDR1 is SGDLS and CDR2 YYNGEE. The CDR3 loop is CASSVGLAGGSEQFF. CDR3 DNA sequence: TGTGCCAGCAGCGTAGGACTAGCGGGAGGCAGTGAGCAGTTCTTC.

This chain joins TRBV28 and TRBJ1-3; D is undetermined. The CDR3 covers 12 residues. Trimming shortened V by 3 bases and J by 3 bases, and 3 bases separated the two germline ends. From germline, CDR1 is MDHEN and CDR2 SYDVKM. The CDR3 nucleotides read TGTGCCAGCAGTTTCATTGGAAACACCATATATTTT. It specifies CASSFIGNTIYF.

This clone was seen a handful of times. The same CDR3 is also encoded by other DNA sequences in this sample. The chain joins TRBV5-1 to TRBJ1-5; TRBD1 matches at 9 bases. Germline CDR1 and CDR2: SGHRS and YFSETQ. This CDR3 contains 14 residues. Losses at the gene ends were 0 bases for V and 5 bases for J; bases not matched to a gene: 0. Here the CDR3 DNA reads TGCGCCAGCAGCTTGGGGACAGGGGATCAGCCCCAGCATTTT. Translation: CASSLGTGDQPQHF. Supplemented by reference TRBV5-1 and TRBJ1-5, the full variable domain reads KAGVTQTPRYLIKTRGQQVTLSCSPISGHRSVSWYQQTPGQGLQFLFEYFSETQRNKGNFPGRFSGRQFSNSRSEMNVSTLELGDSALYLCASSLGTGDQPQHFGDGTRLSIL.

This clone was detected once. The CDR3 loop reads CASSYSMVGTIYF. The CDR3, as DNA: TGTGCCAGCAGTTACTCGATGGTAGGAACCATATATTTT. The rearrangement uses TRBV6-5 and TRBJ1-3; D gene unclear. Germline values: CDR1 MNHEY, CDR2 SVGAGI. V was clipped by 0 bases and J by 10 bases, with 10 bases between them. The CDR3 contains 13 residues.

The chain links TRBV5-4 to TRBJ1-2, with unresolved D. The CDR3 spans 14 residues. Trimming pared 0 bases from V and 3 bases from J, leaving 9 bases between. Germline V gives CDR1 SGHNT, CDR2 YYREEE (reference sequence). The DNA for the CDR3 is TGTGCCAGCAGCTTGGCCCGGCTGGACTATGGCTACACCTTC. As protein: CASSLARLDYGYTF.

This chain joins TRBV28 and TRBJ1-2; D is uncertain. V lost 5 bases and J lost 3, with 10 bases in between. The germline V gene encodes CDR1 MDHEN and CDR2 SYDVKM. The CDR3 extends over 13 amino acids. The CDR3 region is CASSPPRDYGYTF. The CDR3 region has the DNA TGTGCCAGCAGTCCCCCGAGGGACTATGGCTACACCTTC.

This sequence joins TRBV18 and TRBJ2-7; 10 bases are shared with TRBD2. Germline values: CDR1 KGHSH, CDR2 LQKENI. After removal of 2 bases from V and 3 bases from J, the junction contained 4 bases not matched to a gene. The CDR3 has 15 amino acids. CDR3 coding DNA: TGTGCCAGCTCACCAGGGACTAGCGTCTACTACGAGCAGTACTTC. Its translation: CASSPGTSVYYEQYF.

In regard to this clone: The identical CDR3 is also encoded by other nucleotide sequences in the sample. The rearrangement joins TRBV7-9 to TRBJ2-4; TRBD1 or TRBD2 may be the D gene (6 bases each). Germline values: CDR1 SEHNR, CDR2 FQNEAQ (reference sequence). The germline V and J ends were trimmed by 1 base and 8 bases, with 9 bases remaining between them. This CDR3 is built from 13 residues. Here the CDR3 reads CASSLEGGHIQYF. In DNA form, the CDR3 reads TGTGCCAGCAGCTTAGAGGGGGGACACATTCAGTACTTC.

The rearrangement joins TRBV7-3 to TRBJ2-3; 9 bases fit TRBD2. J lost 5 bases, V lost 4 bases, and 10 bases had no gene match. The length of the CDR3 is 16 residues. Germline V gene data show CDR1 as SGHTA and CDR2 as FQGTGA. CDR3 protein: CASSSLAGPVGDTQYF. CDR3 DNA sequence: TGTGCCAGCAGCTCCCTAGCGGGGCCCGTGGGAGATACGCAGTATTTT.

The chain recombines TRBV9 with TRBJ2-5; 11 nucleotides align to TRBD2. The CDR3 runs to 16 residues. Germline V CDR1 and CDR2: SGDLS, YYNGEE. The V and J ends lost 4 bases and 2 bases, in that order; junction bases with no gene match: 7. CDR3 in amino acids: CASSLRWTSGQETQYF. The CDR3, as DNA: TGTGCCAGCAGCTTAAGATGGACTAGCGGGCAAGAGACCCAGTACTTC. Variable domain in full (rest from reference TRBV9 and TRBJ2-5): DSGVTQTPKHLITATGQRVTLRCSPRSGDLSVYWYQQSLDQGLQFLIQYYNGEERAKGNILERFSAQQFPDLHSELNLSSLELGDSALYFCASSLRWTSGQETQYFGPGTRLLVL.

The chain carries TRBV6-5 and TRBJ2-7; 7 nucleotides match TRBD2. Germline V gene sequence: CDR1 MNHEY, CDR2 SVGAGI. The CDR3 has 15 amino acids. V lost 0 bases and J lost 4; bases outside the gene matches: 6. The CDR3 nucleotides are TGTGCCAGCAGTTACTCGGGACTACGGACTTACGAGCAGTACTTC. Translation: CASSYSGLRTYEQYF.

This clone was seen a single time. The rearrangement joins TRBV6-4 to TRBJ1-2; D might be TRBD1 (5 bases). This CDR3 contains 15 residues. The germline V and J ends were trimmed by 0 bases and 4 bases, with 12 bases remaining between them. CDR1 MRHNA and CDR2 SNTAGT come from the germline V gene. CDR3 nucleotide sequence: TGTGCCAGCAGTGACTCTGGCAGGGCACTCTATGGCTACACCTTC. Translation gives CASSDSGRALYGYTF.

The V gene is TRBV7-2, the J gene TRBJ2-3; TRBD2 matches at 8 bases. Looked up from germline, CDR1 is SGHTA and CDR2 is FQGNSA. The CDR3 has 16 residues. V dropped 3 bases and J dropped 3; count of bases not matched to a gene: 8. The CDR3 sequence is CASSLRPGGATDTQYF. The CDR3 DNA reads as TGTGCCAGCAGCTTGAGGCCGGGAGGGGCGACAGATACGCAGTATTTT.

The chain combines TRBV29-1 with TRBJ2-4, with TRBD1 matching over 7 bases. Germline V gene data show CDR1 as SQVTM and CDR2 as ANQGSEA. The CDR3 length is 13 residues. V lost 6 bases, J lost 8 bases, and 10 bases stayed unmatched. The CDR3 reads CSVMTGRSDIQYF. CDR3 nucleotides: TGCAGCGTCATGACAGGGAGAAGTGACATTCAGTACTTC.

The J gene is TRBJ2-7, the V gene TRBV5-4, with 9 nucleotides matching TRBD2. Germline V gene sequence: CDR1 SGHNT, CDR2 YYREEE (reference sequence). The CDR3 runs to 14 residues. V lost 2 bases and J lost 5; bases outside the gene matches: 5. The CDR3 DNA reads TGTGCCAGCAGCTTAGCGGGAGGCTTCGACGAGCAGTACTTC. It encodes CASSLAGGFDEQYF.

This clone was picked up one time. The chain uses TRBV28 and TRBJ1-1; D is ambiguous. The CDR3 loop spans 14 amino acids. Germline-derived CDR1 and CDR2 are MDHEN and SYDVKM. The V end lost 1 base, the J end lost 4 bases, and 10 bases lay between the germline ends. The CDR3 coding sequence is TGTGCCAGCAGTTTATTGGTGAGAGGCACTGAAGCTTTCTTT. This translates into CASSLLVRGTEAFF.

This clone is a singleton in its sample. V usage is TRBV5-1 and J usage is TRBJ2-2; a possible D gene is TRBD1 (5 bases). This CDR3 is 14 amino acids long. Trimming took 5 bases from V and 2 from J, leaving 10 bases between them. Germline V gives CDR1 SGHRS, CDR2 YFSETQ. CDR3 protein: CASRLDRNTGELFF. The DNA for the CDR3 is TGCGCCAGCAGGCTCGACAGAAACACCGGGGAGCTGTTTTTT.

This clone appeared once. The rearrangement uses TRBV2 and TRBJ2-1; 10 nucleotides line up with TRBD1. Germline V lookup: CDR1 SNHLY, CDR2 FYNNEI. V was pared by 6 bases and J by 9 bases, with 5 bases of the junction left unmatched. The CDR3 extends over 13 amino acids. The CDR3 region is CASRRQGASEQFF. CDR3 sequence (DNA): TGTGCCAGCAGAAGACAGGGGGCGTCTGAGCAGTTCTTC.

Here the CDR3 reads CASSPPFGREEYGYTF. CDR3 DNA sequence: TGTGCCAGCAGCCCCCCCTTCGGGCGGGAGGAGTATGGCTACACCTTC. The chain employs TRBV7-9 and TRBJ1-2, with D uncertain. The V gene's germline CDR1 is SEHNR and CDR2 FQNEAQ (reference sequence). The CDR3 length is 16 residues. Trimming left V 5 bases short and J 5 bases short, with 21 bases between.

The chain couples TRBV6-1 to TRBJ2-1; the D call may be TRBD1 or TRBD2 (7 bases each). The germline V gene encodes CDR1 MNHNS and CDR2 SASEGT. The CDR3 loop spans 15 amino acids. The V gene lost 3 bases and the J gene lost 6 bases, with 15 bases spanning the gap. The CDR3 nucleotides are TGTGCCAGCAGTGATTCGAGGGAGGGGGCCAATGAGCAGTTCTTC. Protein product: CASSDSREGANEQFF.

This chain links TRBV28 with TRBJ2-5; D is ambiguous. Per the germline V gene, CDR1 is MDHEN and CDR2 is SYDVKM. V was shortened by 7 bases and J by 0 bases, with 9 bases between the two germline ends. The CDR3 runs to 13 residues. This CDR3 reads CASMRPNQETQYF. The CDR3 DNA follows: TGTGCCAGCATGCGGCCAAACCAAGAGACCCAGTACTTC.

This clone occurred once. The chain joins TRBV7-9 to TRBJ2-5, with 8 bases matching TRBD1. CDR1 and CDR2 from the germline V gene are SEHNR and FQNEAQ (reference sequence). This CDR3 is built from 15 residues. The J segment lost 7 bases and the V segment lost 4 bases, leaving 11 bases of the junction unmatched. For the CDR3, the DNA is TGTGCCAGCAGCTCCGGACAGGGTCCAAGTGGGACCCAGTACTTC. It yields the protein CASSSGQGPSGTQYF.

The CDR3 DNA is TGTGCCAGTGGGGGGACAGGAGCTCCCAATGAGCAGTTCTTC. Translating gives CASGGTGAPNEQFF. This chain uses TRBV6-1 with TRBJ2-1, with 8 bases matching TRBD1. From germline, CDR1 is MNHNS and CDR2 SASEGT. V trimming: 9 bases; J trimming: 6 bases; junction bases outside the gene matches: 10. The CDR3 has 14 amino acids.

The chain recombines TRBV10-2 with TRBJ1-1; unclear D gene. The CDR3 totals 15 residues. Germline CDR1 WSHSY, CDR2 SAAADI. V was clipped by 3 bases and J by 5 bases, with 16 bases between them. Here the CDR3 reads CASSDLSGVRTEAFF. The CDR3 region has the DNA TGCGCCAGCAGTGATCTCTCCGGGGTCAGAACTGAAGCTTTCTTT.

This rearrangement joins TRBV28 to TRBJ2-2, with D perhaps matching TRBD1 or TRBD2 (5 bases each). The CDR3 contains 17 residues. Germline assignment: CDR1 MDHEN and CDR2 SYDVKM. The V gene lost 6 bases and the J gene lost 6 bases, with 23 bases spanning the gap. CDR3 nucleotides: TGTGCCAGCAGACATATCTTGGGACCCCCGTCAGCCGGGGAGCTGTTTTTT. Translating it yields CASRHILGPPSAGELFF.

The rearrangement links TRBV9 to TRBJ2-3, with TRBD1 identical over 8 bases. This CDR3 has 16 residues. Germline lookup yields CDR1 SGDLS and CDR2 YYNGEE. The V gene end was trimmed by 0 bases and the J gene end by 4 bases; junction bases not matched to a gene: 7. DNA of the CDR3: TGTGCCAGCAGCGTAGAGAGGACAGGGAGCGCAGATACGCAGTATTTT. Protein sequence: CASSVERTGSADTQYF.

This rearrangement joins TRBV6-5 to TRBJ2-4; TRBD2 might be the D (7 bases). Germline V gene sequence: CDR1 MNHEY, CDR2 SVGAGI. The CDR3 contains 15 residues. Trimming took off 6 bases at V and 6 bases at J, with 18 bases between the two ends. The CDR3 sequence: CASSFLRGAINIQYF. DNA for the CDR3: TGTGCCAGCAGCTTCTTACGGGGGGCGATAAACATTCAGTACTTC.

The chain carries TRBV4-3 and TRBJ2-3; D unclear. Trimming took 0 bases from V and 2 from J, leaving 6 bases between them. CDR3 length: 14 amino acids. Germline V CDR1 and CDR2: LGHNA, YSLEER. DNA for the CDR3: TGCGCCAGCAGCCAAGATCTCATCACAGATACGCAGTATTTT. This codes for CASSQDLITDTQYF.